This T cell receptor beta chain came from a study of T cells expressing NK-cell markers. CDR3 length: 19 amino acids. CDR1 and CDR2 (germline): MNHGY, SVAAGI. TCRdb reprocessed the 5' RACE reads, keeping one entry per CDR3 protein, no DNA. With approximately 380,000 distinct CDR3 sequences in the sample, the ten largest clones hold 4% to 6.5%. The chain uses TRBV6-9 and TRBJ2-1; TCRdb designates TRBD2, a call that cannot be tested without DNA. Sample: blood T cells: a sorted CD56 or NKG2C T cell subset, CD4+ or CD8+ T cells, or bulk PBMC T cells (not recorded which). This receptor was identified in a man aged 18-69 years in good health. The CDR3 here is CASSSLPTSGGDSYNEQFF.